Listed here are 18 T cell receptor beta chains from one sample, sequenced in a study of control samples from healthy donors and cancer patients. The table came from immunoSEQ multiplex PCR; TCRdb's copy has only in-frame clones and leaves some out. The profile shows about 160,000 clones, approximately 94% of them singletons. Source material: PBMCs. These receptors all stem from a man in his sixties with colorectal cancer.

The chain joins TRBV30 to TRBJ1-5, with D unclear. Trimming took 1 base from V and 0 from J, leaving 4 bases between them. CDR1 is GTSNPN and CDR2 is SVGIG in the germline V gene (reference sequence). The CDR3 covers 13 residues. The CDR3 nucleotides read TGTGCCTGGAGTGCGGATAGCAATCAGCCCCAGCATTTT. Its translation is CAWSADSNQPQHF.

The gene calls are TRBV29-1 and TRBJ1-2, with 10 bases fitting TRBD1. CDR1 is SQVTM, CDR2 ANQGSEA, per germline. After removal of 8 bases from V and 4 bases from J, the junction contained 13 bases not matched to a gene. The CDR3 spans 15 residues. The CDR3 loop is CSPSPGQGPAYGYTF. The CDR3, as DNA: TGCAGCCCTTCTCCGGGACAGGGGCCCGCCTATGGCTACACCTTC. Using reference TRBV29-1 and TRBJ1-2 for the parts outside the CDR3, the full variable domain is SAVISQKPSRDICQRGTSLTIQCQVDSQVTMMFWYRQQPGQSLTLIATANQGSEATYESGFVIDKFPISRPNLTFSTLTVSNMSPEDSSIYLCSPSPGQGPAYGYTFGSGTRLTVV.

In DNA, the CDR3 is TGTGCCAGCAGCCAAAGTTTGCTAGCGGGGGGGCTTGATGAGCAGTTCTTC. Protein product: CASSQSLLAGGLDEQFF. The V and J genes are TRBV4-2 and TRBJ2-1, with 12 bases identical to TRBD2. In germline, CDR1 is LGHNA, CDR2 YNFKEQ. The CDR3 is made up of 17 amino acids. V gave up 2 bases and J gave up 8 bases; unmatched junction bases: 10.

This chain connects TRBV4-3 to TRBJ2-5; D assignment may be TRBD1 or TRBD2 (7 bases each). V shed 4 bases and J shed 4 bases, with 16 bases lying between them. The CDR3 has 15 amino acids. CDR1 and CDR2 (germline): LGHNA, YSLEER. CDR3 DNA: TGCGCCAGCAGCCGGGGGACAGCGGGGATAGAGACCCAGTACTTC. This gives the protein CASSRGTAGIETQYF.

This chain links TRBV5-1 with TRBJ2-3; TRBD2 matches 9 bases. The CDR3 contains 16 residues. The junction had 9 bases not matched to a gene; V was cut back by 4 bases and J by 3 bases. Per the germline V gene, CDR1 is SGHRS and CDR2 is YFSETQ. CDR3 in DNA: TGCGCCAGCAGCCCCGGGGGAGCGGGGGGAACAGATACGCAGTATTTT. Its translation is CASSPGGAGGTDTQYF.

The CDR3 sequence: CASSPRTGADGYTF. In nucleotides, the CDR3 is TGTGCCAGCAGTCCCCGGACAGGGGCAGATGGCTACACCTTC. The chain uses TRBV28 and TRBJ1-2; 9 bases match TRBD1. Germline CDR1 reads MDHEN; CDR2 reads SYDVKM. The CDR3 length is 14 residues. J gave up 6 bases and V 5 bases, and 7 bases lay outside the gene matches.

The rearrangement uses TRBV3-1 (or the pseudogene TRBV3-2) and TRBJ1-2, with 9 bases identical to TRBD1. Per germline, CDR1 LGHDT and CDR2 YNNKEL (reference sequence). Trimming removed 0 bases from V and 8 bases from J; junction bases left unmatched: 4. The length of the CDR3 is 14 residues. In nucleotides, the CDR3 is TGTGCCAGCAGCCAAGAAGGGACAGGGTGGGGCTACACCTTC. Protein sequence: CASSQEGTGWGYTF.

V and J are TRBV19 and TRBJ2-2; D remains unclear. V lost 3 bases, J lost 1 base, and 9 bases lay in between. The CDR3 loop spans 15 amino acids. Per the germline V gene, CDR1 is LNHDA and CDR2 is SQIVND (reference sequence). Here the CDR3 reads CASSIGQLNTGELFF. DNA of the CDR3: TGTGCCAGTAGTATTGGCCAGTTGAACACCGGGGAGCTGTTTTTT.

The V and J genes are TRBV4-2 and TRBJ1-5, with TRBD1 matching over 9 bases. The length of the CDR3 is 17 residues. J was trimmed by 2 bases and V by 0 bases; bases with no gene match: 5. Germline V gives CDR1 LGHNA, CDR2 YNFKEQ. DNA of the CDR3: TGTGCCAGCAGCCAAGATCATGGGACAGGGCGCAATCAGCCCCAGCATTTT. Amino acids: CASSQDHGTGRNQPQHF.

CDR3 nucleotides: TGTGCCAGTGCTAGCGGGGGGGCAGGAGATACGCAGTATTTT. As protein: CASASGGAGDTQYF. The gene calls are TRBV6-5 and TRBJ2-3, with 12 bases matching TRBD2. The CDR3 is 14 amino acids. With V trimmed by 9 bases and J by 5 bases, 6 bases remained unmatched. Looked up from germline, CDR1 is MNHEY and CDR2 is SVGAGI.

J is TRBJ2-3 and V is TRBV3-1 (or the pseudogene TRBV3-2); 14 bases align to TRBD2. Per the germline V gene, CDR1 is LGHDT and CDR2 is YNNKEL (reference sequence). The CDR3 spans 15 residues. The V and J ends lost 4 bases and 6 bases, in that order; junction bases with no gene match: 3. Written as DNA, the CDR3 is TGTGCCAGCAGCCGACTAGCGGGGGGGCTGGATACGCAGTATTTT. This codes for CASSRLAGGLDTQYF.

The V gene is TRBV6-5, the J gene TRBJ2-7; 8 bases fit TRBD1. The CDR3 runs to 13 residues. CDR1 and CDR2 from the germline V gene are MNHEY and SVGAGI. Germline trimming cut 10 bases from V and 5 bases from J; bases unmatched to any gene: 10. CDR3 sequence reads: CATTRTGSNEQYF. CDR3 nucleotide sequence: TGTGCCACCACTCGGACAGGGAGCAACGAGCAGTACTTC.

V usage is TRBV5-1 and J usage is TRBJ1-2; unclear D gene. The CDR3 consists of 14 residues. V lost 4 bases, J lost 5 bases, and 15 bases lay in between. Germline V gene data show CDR1 as SGHRS and CDR2 as YFSETQ. The CDR3 bases are TGCGCCAGCAGCCCCGGGCGCGTGAGGTATGGCTACACCTTC. Translation gives CASSPGRVRYGYTF.

The CDR3 nucleotides are TGTGCCAGTAGTCGGGACCCCGAAAGGCCCCAGCATTTT. Its protein product is CASSRDPERPQHF. The V call is TRBV19, the J call TRBJ1-5; possibly TRBD1 for D (5 bases). This CDR3 spans 13 amino acids. V lost 5 bases, J lost 9 bases, and 14 bases lay in between. The germline CDR1 and CDR2 sequences are LNHDA and SQIVND (reference sequence). The variable domain in full, completed from reference TRBV19 and TRBJ1-5, reads DGGITQSPKYLFRKEGQNVTLSCEQNLNHDAMYWYRQDPGQGLRLIYYSQIVNDFQKGDIAEGYSVSREKKESFPLTVTSAQKNPTAFYLCASSRDPERPQHFGDGTRLSIL.

The chain combines TRBV10-2 with TRBJ1-2, with D possibly TRBD1 on 6 matching bases. V dropped 4 bases and J dropped 4 bases, with 13 bases sitting between them. This CDR3 has 14 residues. The germline V gene encodes CDR1 WSHSY and CDR2 SAAADI. CDR3 residues: CASSGGGWGYGYTF. In DNA form, the CDR3 reads TGCGCCAGCAGTGGAGGGGGATGGGGCTATGGCTACACCTTC.

V usage is TRBV7-2 and J usage is TRBJ1-2, with D perhaps matching TRBD1 (5 bases). The CDR3 has 15 amino acids. Deletions cut 5 bases from V and 5 bases from J, with 18 bases between. Germline V CDR1 and CDR2: SGHTA, FQGNSA. The CDR3 DNA sequence: TGTGCCAGCAGCACGCGACAGCTTTCTGGATATGGCTACACCTTC. Encoded protein: CASSTRQLSGYGYTF.

V and J are TRBV3-1 (or the pseudogene TRBV3-2) and TRBJ2-1, with D uncertain. V was trimmed by 4 bases and J by 0 bases, leaving 10 bases between them. This CDR3 is built from 15 residues. Germline CDR1 is LGHDT and CDR2 is YNNKEL (reference sequence). The CDR3 protein is CASSPSQSSYNEQFF. CDR3 nucleotide sequence: TGTGCCAGCAGCCCCAGCCAGTCCTCCTACAATGAGCAGTTCTTC.

The rearrangement links TRBV28 to TRBJ1-2; no clear D gene. With 2 bases removed from V and 0 bases from J, the gap between germline ends came to 4 bases. The germline V gene encodes CDR1 MDHEN and CDR2 SYDVKM. The length of the CDR3 is 13 residues. The chain's CDR3 is CASSLTTNYGYTF. The CDR3 nucleotides are TGTGCCAGCAGTTTAACGACTAACTATGGCTACACCTTC.